The source of this T cell receptor (beta chain) is a study of T-cell memory formation after mild COVID-19. Study at large: Clusters were largely donor specific. Findings and caveats of the study: Among contracting clones, CD4+ were mainly CM/EM and CD8+ enriched in EMRA. Whereas later expanders leaned CD4+, clones contracting day 15 to 85 showed a balanced CD4/CD8 makeup.

MiXCR was run by TCRdb on the 5' RACE reads, yielding one entry per CDR3 protein. The sample has more than 80,000 distinct CDR3 sequences, about 18% seen once. To note about this clonotype: Its matching antigen is unknown.

This CDR3 contains 16 residues. The ends lost 0 bases at V and 7 bases at J; junction bases unmatched: 13. The germline V gene encodes CDR1 DFQATT and CDR2 SNEGSKA (reference sequence). The chain recombines TRBV20-1 with TRBJ2-7; 9 nucleotides match TRBD2. The sample consisted of PBMCs or a T cell subset sorted from them (not recorded which). The sequence was collected from an adult woman who had mild COVID-19 (a few samples of this study predate the infection). Cell type and time point are not known. The CDR3 spells CSARDLAGLAPLEQYF. The CDR3 DNA follows: TGCAGTGCTAGAGATCTTGCGGGACTAGCACCTCTGGAGCAGTACTTC.